This T cell receptor beta chain derives from a study of Graves' ophthalmopathy and Graves' hyperthyroidism. The study's findings and limits: Using a 13-signature model, the authors split ophthalmopathy from stable hyperthyroidism, with roughly 90% sensitivity and 81.08% specificity.

This clonotype came up many times. Antigen unknown. The length of the CDR3 is 13 residues. Germline CDR1 and CDR2: LGHDT and YNNKEL (reference sequence). Trimming pared 1 base from V and 5 bases from J, leaving 5 bases between. Only newly diagnosed hyperthyroidism patients aged 18 to 65, with under 2 months' duration, were enrolled. PBMCs were obtained from 8.5 to 10 ml of fresh peripheral blood. The authors amplified TCR beta CDR3 regions from RNA transcripts. Investigators did first-round RT-PCR with HTBI primers, then second-round multiplex PCR. TCRdb processed the multiplex PCR reads anew with MiXCR; each CDR3 protein has one entry. The sample has 400,000 to 450,000 distinct CDR3 sequences; approximately 21% are singletons.

This clonotype was obtained from a woman under 30 with stable Graves' hyperthyroidism. Material for sequencing was peripheral blood. The chain couples TRBV3-1 to TRBJ2-2; D gene uncertain. The CDR3 loop is CASSQVMTGELFF. Here the CDR3 DNA reads TGTGCCAGCAGCCAAGTAATGACCGGGGAGCTGTTTTTT.